Listed below are T cell receptor beta chains from one sample, sequenced in a study of shared clonotypes between healthy human individuals. Data came from immunoSEQ multiplex PCR; TCRdb stores just in-frame clones and leaves some out. The data contain about 2 million clones, approximately 94% of them singletons. Material for sequencing was naive CD8+ T cells sorted from blood. The receptors were sampled from a man aged 18-30 years in good health. CDR3s include the opening cysteine and the closing phenylalanine or tryptophan. Each record gives: D gene, V gene, J gene, clone size, CDR3 DNA, CDR3 protein. The D gene is left open where the match is weak. Size is stated for part of the rows, as once, few or many counts, or as a class when the clone is expanded.

d_call: -; v_call: TRBV10-3; j_call: TRBJ2-7; clone_size: -; cdr3_nt: TGTGCCATCAGTGAGTCCACTAACTACGAGCAGTACTTC; cdr3_aa: CAISESTNYEQYF
d_call: -; v_call: TRBV11-3; j_call: TRBJ1-4; clone_size: -; cdr3_nt: TGTGCCAGCAGCTTGGGGGGGTTGGCCGGTGAAAAACTGTTTTTT; cdr3_aa: CASSLGGLAGEKLFF
d_call: TRBD1; v_call: TRBV4-3; j_call: TRBJ2-7; clone_size: -; cdr3_nt: TGCGCCAGCAGCGAGTCGACAGGGGGCTTCCACGAGCAGTACTTC; cdr3_aa: CASSESTGGFHEQYF
d_call: -; v_call: TRBV19; j_call: TRBJ1-1; clone_size: -; cdr3_nt: TGTGCCAGTACCCCATCGCACAGCCCCGGCGAAGCTTTCTTT; cdr3_aa: CASTPSHSPGEAFF
d_call: -; v_call: TRBV4-1; j_call: TRBJ2-2; clone_size: -; cdr3_nt: TGCGCCAGCAGCCTTAGGGACACCGGGGAGCTGTTTTTT; cdr3_aa: CASSLRDTGELFF
d_call: -; v_call: TRBV6-1; j_call: TRBJ1-2; clone_size: -; cdr3_nt: TGTGCCAGCAGTGAAGTTTGGGGGGCGCCGGACTATGGCTACACCTTC; cdr3_aa: CASSEVWGAPDYGYTF
d_call: -; v_call: TRBV4-3; j_call: TRBJ2-7; clone_size: -; cdr3_nt: TGCGCCAGCAGCCTAACGACGGTCGGCGAGCAGTACTTC; cdr3_aa: CASSLTTVGEQYF
d_call: -; v_call: TRBV5-1; j_call: TRBJ2-7; clone_size: -; cdr3_nt: TGCGCCAGCAGCTTGGCTGGAGGGGGTATCGAGCAGTACTTC; cdr3_aa: CASSLAGGGIEQYF
d_call: -; v_call: TRBV11-2; j_call: TRBJ1-2; clone_size: once; cdr3_nt: TGTGCCAGCAGCTTAGAACAGGGAAGCTATGGCTACACCTTC; cdr3_aa: CASSLEQGSYGYTF
d_call: TRBD1; v_call: TRBV5-4; j_call: TRBJ1-2; clone_size: -; cdr3_nt: TGTGCCAGCACCGGGACAGCTAACTATGGCTACACCTTC; cdr3_aa: CASTGTANYGYTF
d_call: -; v_call: TRBV29-1; j_call: TRBJ2-1; clone_size: once; cdr3_nt: TGCAGCGTTGCCGGGGTGGATGAGCAGTTCTTC; cdr3_aa: CSVAGVDEQFF
d_call: TRBD1; v_call: TRBV5-4; j_call: TRBJ2-1; clone_size: -; cdr3_nt: TGTGCCAGCAGACGGGACAGAAACAATGAGCAGTTCTTC; cdr3_aa: CASRRDRNNEQFF
d_call: TRBD1; v_call: TRBV6-5; j_call: TRBJ1-1; clone_size: -; cdr3_nt: TGTGCCAGCAGTTACTTCAGGGGGATCTCTGAAGCTTTCTTT; cdr3_aa: CASSYFRGISEAFF
d_call: -; v_call: TRBV9; j_call: TRBJ1-2; clone_size: -; cdr3_nt: TGTGCCAGCAGCGTAGGTCCAGGCGCCCACTATGGCTACACCTTC; cdr3_aa: CASSVGPGAHYGYTF
d_call: TRBD1; v_call: TRBV29-1; j_call: TRBJ1-1; clone_size: -; cdr3_nt: TGCAGCGTAACCGACAGGGGCCCCCTGGCAGCTTTCTTT; cdr3_aa: CSVTDRGPLAAFF
d_call: TRBD1; v_call: TRBV4-1; j_call: TRBJ2-3; clone_size: -; cdr3_nt: TGCGCCAGCAGCCAAGGCTGGACAGGAGGCACAGATACGCAGTATTTT; cdr3_aa: CASSQGWTGGTDTQYF
d_call: -; v_call: TRBV2; j_call: TRBJ2-3; clone_size: -; cdr3_nt: TGTGCCAGCAGTGGGGGGTGGAGGTTCAGGACAGATACGCAGTATTTT; cdr3_aa: CASSGGWRFRTDTQYF
d_call: TRBD1; v_call: TRBV4-3; j_call: TRBJ1-1; clone_size: -; cdr3_nt: TGCGCCAGCAGCCAACTGACAGGGGGAGGCACTGAAGCTTTCTTT; cdr3_aa: CASSQLTGGGTEAFF
d_call: -; v_call: TRBV6-6; j_call: TRBJ2-5; clone_size: -; cdr3_nt: TGTGCCAGCAGTTACCCCGAGGCGGGAAGGGAGACCCAGTACTTC; cdr3_aa: CASSYPEAGRETQYF
d_call: -; v_call: TRBV5-1; j_call: TRBJ1-2; clone_size: -; cdr3_nt: TGCGCCAGCAGCTTGGGACAGGCACACTATGGCTACACCTTC; cdr3_aa: CASSLGQAHYGYTF
d_call: -; v_call: TRBV4-2; j_call: TRBJ2-1; clone_size: -; cdr3_nt: TGTGCCAGCAGCCCCGTGGCCGGGTACAATGAGCAGTTCTTC; cdr3_aa: CASSPVAGYNEQFF
d_call: TRBD2; v_call: TRBV9; j_call: TRBJ2-2; clone_size: few; cdr3_nt: TGTGCCAGCAGCGTCCGGCTAGCGGTGAACACCGGGGAGCTGTTTTTT; cdr3_aa: CASSVRLAVNTGELFF